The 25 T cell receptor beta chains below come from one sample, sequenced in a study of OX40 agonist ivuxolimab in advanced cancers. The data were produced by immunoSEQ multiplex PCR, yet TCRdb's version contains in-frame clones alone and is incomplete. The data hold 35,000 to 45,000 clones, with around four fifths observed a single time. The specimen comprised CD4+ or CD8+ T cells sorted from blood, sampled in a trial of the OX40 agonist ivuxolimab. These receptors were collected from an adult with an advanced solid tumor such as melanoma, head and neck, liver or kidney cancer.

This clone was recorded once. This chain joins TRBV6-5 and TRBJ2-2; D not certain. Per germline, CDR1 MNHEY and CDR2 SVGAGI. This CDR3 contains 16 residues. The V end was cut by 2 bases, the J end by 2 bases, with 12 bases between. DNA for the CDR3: TGTGCCAGCAGTTACCGACTCTTGAGTAACACCGGGGAGCTGTTTTTT. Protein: CASSYRLLSNTGELFF.

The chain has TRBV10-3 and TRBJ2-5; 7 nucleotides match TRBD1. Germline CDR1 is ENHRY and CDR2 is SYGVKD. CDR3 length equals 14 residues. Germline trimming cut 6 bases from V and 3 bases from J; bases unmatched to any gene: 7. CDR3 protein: CAIRAPGTEETQYF. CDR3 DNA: TGTGCCATCAGGGCCCCCGGGACAGAAGAGACCCAGTACTTC.

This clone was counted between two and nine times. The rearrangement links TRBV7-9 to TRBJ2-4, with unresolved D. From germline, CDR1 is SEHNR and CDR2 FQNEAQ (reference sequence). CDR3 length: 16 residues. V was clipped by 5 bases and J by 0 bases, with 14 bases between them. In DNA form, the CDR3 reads TGTGCCAGCAGCCCCGGGCTTGCCCGAGCCAAAAACATTCAGTACTTC. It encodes CASSPGLARAKNIQYF.

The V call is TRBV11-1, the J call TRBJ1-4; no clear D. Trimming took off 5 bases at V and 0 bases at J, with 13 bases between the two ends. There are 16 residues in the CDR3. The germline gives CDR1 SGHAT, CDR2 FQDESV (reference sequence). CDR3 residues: CASSPSLGSTNEKLFF. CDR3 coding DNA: TGTGCCAGCAGCCCATCTCTCGGGTCAACTAATGAAAAACTGTTTTTT.

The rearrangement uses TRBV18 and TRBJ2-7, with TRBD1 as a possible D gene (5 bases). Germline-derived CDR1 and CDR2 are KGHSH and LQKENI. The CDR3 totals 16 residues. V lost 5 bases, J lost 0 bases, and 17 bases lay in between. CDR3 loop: CASSFRQSTSSYEQYF. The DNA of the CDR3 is TGTGCCAGCTCATTTCGACAGAGTACGAGCTCCTACGAGCAGTACTTC.

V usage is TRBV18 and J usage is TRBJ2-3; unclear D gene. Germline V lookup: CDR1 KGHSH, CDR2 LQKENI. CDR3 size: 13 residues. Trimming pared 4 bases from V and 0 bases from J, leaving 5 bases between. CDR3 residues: CASSLDSTDTQYF. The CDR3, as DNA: TGTGCCAGCTCACTAGACAGCACAGATACGCAGTATTTT.

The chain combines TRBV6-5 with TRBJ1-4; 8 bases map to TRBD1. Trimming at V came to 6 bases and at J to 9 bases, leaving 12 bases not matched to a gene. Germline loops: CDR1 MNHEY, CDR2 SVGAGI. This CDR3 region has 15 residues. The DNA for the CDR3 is TGTGCCAGCAGAAAGGGCGGCGGACAGGGTAAAAAACTGTTTTTT. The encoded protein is CASRKGGGQGKKLFF.

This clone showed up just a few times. Written as DNA, the CDR3 is TGTGCCAGCACTCGGACAGGGCTCGTTTTCTTT. This codes for CASTRTGLVFF. The chain carries TRBV6-5 and TRBJ1-1; TRBD1 aligns across 8 bases. Germline values: CDR1 MNHEY, CDR2 SVGAGI. V dropped 7 bases and J dropped 13; count of bases not matched to a gene: 8. The CDR3 runs 11 residues.

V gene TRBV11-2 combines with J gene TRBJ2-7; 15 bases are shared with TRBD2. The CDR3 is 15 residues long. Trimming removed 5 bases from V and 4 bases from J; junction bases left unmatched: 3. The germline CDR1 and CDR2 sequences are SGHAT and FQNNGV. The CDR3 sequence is CASSRGTSGRYEQYF. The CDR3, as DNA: TGTGCCAGCAGCCGCGGGACTAGCGGGAGGTACGAGCAGTACTTC.

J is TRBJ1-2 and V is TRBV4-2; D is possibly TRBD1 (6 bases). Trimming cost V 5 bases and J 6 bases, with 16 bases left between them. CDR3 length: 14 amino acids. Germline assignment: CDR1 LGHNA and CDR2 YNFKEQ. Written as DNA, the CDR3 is TGTGCCAGCAGCACAGGGTTTTCAGGGAATGGCTACACCTTC. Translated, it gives CASSTGFSGNGYTF.

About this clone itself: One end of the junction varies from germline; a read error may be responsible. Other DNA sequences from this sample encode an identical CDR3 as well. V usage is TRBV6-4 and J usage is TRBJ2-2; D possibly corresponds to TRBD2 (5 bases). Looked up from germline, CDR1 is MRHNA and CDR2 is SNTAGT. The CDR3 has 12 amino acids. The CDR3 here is CASSDPPGELFF. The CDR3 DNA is TGTGCCAGCAGTGACCCTCCCGGGGAGTTGTTTTTT.

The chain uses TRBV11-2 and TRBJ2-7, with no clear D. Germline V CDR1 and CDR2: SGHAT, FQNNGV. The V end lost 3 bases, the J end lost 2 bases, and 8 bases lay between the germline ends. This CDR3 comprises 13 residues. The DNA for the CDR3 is TGTGCCAGCAGCTTCGGACGGACCTACGAGCAGTACTTC. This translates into CASSFGRTYEQYF.

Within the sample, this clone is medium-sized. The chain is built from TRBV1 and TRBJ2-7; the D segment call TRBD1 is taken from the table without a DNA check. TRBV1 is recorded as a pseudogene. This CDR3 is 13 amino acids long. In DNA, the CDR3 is TGCACCAGCAGCGCTGGGGCAGCGCACGAGCAGTACTTC. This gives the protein CTSSAGAAHEQYF.

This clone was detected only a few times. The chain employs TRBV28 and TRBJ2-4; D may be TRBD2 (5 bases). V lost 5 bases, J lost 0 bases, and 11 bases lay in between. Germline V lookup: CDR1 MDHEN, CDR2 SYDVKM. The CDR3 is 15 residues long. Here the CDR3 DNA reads TGTGCCAGCAGTCTCCGAGAGGGAGCCAAAAACATTCAGTACTTC. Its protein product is CASSLREGAKNIQYF.

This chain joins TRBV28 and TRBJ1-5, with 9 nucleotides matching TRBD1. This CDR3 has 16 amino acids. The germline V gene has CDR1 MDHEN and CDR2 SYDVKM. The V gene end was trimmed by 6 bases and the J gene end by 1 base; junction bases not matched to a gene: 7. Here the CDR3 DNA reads TGTGCCAGCAGGCCAGAACAGGGGGCGAGCAATCAGCCCCAGCATTTT. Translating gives CASRPEQGASNQPQHF.

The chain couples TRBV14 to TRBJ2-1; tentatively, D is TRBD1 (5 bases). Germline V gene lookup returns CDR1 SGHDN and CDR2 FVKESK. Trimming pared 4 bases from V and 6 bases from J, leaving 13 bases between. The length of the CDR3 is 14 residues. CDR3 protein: CASSRLTGANEQFF. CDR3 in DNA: TGTGCCAGCAGCCGTCTCACTGGGGCCAATGAGCAGTTCTTC.

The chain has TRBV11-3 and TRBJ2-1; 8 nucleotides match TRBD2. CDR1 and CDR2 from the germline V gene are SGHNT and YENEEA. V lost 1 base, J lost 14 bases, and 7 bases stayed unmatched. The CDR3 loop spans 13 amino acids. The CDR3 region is CASSLASAGGKFF. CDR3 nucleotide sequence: TGTGCCAGCAGCTTAGCCTCTGCGGGAGGAAAGTTCTTC.

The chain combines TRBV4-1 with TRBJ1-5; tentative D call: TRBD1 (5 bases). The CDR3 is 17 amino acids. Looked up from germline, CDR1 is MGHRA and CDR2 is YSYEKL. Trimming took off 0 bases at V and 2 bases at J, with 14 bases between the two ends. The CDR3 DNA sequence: TGCGCCAGCAGCCAAGACATCCGCCAGGGTGGCAATCAGCCCCAGCATTTT. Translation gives CASSQDIRQGGNQPQHF.

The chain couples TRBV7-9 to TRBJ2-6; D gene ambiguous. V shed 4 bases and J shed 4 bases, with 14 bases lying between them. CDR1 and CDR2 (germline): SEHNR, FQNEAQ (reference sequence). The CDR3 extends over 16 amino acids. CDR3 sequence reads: CASSSGMFSGANVLTF. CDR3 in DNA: TGTGCCAGCAGCTCTGGAATGTTCTCGGGGGCCAACGTCCTGACTTTC.

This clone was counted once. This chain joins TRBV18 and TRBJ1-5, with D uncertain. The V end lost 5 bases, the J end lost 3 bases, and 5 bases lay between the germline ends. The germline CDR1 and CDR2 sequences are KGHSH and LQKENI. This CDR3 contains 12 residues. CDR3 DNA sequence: TGTGCCAGCTCAGAGGACAATCAGCCCCAGCATTTT. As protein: CASSEDNQPQHF.

For the CDR3, the DNA is TGTGCCAGCAGTTTCCGGACTAGTCTGGACATTCAGTACTTC. This codes for CASSFRTSLDIQYF. This chain joins TRBV28 and TRBJ2-4; TRBD2 matches at 7 bases. The V gene's germline CDR1 is MDHEN and CDR2 SYDVKM. This CDR3 spans 14 amino acids. V trimming: 3 bases; J trimming: 8 bases; junction bases outside the gene matches: 7. The whole variable domain, remainder taken from reference TRBV28 and TRBJ2-4, is DVKVTQSSRYLVKRTGEKVFLECVQDMDHENMFWYRQDPGLGLRLIYFSYDVKMKEKGDIPEGYSVSREKKERFSLILESASTNQTSMYLCASSFRTSLDIQYFGAGTRLSVL.

The CDR3 is CASSLVRGQGQETQYF. Written as DNA, the CDR3 is TGTGCCAGCAGCTTAGTGAGGGGGCAAGGGCAAGAGACCCAGTACTTC. The rearrangement joins TRBV7-9 to TRBJ2-5; 7 bases match TRBD1. Germline V gene lookup returns CDR1 SEHNR and CDR2 FQNEAQ (reference sequence). With 1 base clipped from V and 2 bases from J, the junction kept 7 bases outside the gene matches. The CDR3 is 16 residues long.

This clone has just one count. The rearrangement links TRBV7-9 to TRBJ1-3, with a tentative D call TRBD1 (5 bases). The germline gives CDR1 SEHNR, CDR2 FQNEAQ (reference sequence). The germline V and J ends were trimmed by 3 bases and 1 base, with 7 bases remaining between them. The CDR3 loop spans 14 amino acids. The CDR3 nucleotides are TGTGCCAGCAGCTTCACAGGTTCTGGAAACACCATATATTTT. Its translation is CASSFTGSGNTIYF.

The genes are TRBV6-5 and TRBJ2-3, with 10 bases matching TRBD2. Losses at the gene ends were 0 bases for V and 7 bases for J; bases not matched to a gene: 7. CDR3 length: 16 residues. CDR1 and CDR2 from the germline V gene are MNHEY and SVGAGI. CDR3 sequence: CASSYSASGSGNTQYF. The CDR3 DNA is TGTGCCAGCAGTTACTCCGCTAGCGGGAGCGGGAATACGCAGTATTTT.

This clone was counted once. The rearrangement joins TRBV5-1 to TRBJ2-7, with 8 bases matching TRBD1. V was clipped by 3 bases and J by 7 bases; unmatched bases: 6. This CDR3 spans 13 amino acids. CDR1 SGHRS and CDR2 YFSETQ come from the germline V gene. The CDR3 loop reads CASSSNRGEEQYF. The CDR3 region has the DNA TGCGCCAGCAGCTCAAACAGGGGGGAAGAGCAGTACTTC.